This TCR beta chain was identified during a study of identical twins (dated by TCRdb to the mid-2010s). Background for the entire study: To test whether fetal clonotypes persist, this study deep-sequenced TCR alpha and beta repertoires from monozygotic twins, from unrelated adults of various ages, and from cord blood. To rule out contamination, the twin experiments were replicated at different times with different library preparation protocols.

Preparation of the library involved 5' RACE. For sequencing, an Illumina HiSeq 2000 was employed. Template switching added a universal primer binding site, and the final cDNA carried a unique molecular identifier that allowed TCR cDNA molecules to be counted accurately. First-strand cDNA for TCR alpha and beta chains was synthesized from specific primers in the conserved constant-segment region. To control for contamination, every cDNA library was double barcoded, receiving both a SMART-Mk sample barcode and Illumina barcodes. TruSeq adapter sequences and Illumina sample barcodes were added in two successive PCR steps. The TCR alpha and beta cDNA libraries were sequenced on the Illumina HiSeq platform using custom primers. Per the original workflow: Unique molecular identifiers were extracted from raw reads with MiGEC, and CDR3 positions were determined with MiXCR. Recombination models were inferred per individual with the repgenHMM and IGoR tools using an EM algorithm. The tcR package in R was used for shared clonotype analysis, with sharing normalized by the product of cloneset sizes. Out-of-frame nonproductive sequences were analyzed to study raw recombination free of thymic and clonal selection effects. The public reads were reanalyzed by TCRdb: fastp trimming at Q25, MiXCR alignment, in-frame beta chains only. Entries are consolidated by CDR3 protein sequence, retaining the most common genes and DNA. TCRdb, not the original authors, processed these V and J calls. For this sample the table gives roughly 700,000 distinct CDR3 sequences, of which less than 10% were detected only once. The ten largest make up around 0.98% of the sample.

All donors were healthy Caucasians. Three pairs of female monozygotic twins, all aged 18 to 29 years, were included in the twin cohort. RNA for TCR libraries was isolated from peripheral blood mononuclear cells. The CDR3 starts with the cysteine, ends with the phenylalanine, and has 15 residues. The kept DNA is CDR3 alone, 45 bases in frame from the first base. CDR1 and CDR2, looked up from the germline V gene (reference sequence), are LNHNV and YYDKDF. Ends trimmed: V by 5 bases, J by 4 bases; bases unmatched to a gene: 5. The sample holds a few counts of this clonotype. The clone's antigen remains unknown. The input lacks base qualities; no much larger clone sits a single base away. What the research found in general, with its limitations: Compared with coincidental sharing between unrelated individuals, an excess of low generation-probability sequences was observed among out-of-frame TCR alpha sequences shared between twins. Invariant T cells such as MAIT and iNKT could partly confound zero-insertion analyses, although diverse VJ usage argued against such confounding for most clonotypes. Out-of-frame TCR alpha sharing in monozygotic twins was systematically underestimated by recombination models, whereas sharing between unrelated individuals was in agreement with the recombination models. Excess twin sharing in beta out-of-frame sequences was weaker because fewer shared sequences lowered the signal-to-noise ratio. Because the same donors could not be followed over many years, the conclusions depended on cross-sectional statistical analysis. Abundant cord blood beta clonotypes carried fewer insertions; young adult naive repertoires showed a weaker similar trend, while memory repertoires showed none.

In addition, the sample was reused for a study of yellow fever vaccine responses in identical twins. The second study's paper adds: According to the authors, the vaccine-induced T cell response in identical twins seemed to be partly convergent and partly specific to each individual. Focusing on identical twins, the study followed the T cell clones that responded to the vaccine, and did so with precision.

This TCR was recovered from a young woman in good health. The V gene is TRBV15 and the J gene is TRBJ2-1, with 10 middle bases fitting TRBD2. Sequenced: PBMCs. The CDR3 is CATSRTSGVYNEQFF. The DNA sequence is TGTGCCACCAGCCGAACTAGCGGGGTTTACAATGAGCAGTTCTTC.